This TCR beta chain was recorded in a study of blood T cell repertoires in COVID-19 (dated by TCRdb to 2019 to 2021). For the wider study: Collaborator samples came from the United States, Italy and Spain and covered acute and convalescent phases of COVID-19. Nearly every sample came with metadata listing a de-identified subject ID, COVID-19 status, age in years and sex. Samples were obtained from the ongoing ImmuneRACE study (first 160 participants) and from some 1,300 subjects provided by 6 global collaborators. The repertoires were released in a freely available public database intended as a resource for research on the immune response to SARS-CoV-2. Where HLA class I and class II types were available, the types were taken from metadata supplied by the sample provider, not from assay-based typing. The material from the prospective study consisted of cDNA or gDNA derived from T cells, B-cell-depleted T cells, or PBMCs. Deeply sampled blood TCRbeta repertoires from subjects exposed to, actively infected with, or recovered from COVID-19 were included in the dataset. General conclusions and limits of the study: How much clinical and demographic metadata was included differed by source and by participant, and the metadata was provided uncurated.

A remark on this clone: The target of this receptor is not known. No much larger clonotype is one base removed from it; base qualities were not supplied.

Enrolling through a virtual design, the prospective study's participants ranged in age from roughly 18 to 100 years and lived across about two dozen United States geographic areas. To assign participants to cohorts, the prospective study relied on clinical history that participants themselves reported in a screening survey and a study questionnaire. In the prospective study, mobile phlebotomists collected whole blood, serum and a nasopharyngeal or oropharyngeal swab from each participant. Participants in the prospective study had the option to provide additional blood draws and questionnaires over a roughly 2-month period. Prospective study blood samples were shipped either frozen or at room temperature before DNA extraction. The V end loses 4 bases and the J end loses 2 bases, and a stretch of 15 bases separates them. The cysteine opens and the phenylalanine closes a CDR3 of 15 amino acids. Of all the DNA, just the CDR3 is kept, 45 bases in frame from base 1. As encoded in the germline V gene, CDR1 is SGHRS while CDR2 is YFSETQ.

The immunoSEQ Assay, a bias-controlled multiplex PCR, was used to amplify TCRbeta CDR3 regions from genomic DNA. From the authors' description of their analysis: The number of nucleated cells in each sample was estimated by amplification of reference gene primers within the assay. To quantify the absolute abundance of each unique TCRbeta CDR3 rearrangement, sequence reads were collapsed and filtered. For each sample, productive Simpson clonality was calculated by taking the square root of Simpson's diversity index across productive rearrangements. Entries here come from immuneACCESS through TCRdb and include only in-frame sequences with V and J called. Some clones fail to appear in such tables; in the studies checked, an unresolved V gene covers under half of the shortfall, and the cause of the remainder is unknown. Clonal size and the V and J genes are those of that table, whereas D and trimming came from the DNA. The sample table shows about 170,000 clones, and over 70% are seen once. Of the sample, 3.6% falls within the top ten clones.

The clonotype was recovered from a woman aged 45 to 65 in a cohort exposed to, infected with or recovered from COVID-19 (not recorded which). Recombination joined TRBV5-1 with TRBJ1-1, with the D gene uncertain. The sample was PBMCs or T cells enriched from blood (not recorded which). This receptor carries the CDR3 CASSRTREHNTEAFF. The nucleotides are TGCGCCAGCAGCCGAACCCGGGAGCATAACACTGAAGCTTTCTTT.